This T cell receptor (beta chain) comes out of a study of cytomegalovirus exposure and HLA in healthy donors (dated by TCRdb to 2015 to 2018). With respect to the entire study: According to a later analysis, the approximately 130 validation repertoires were produced on the same platform as the 680 or so repertoires of the first cohort. The aim of the study was to test whether cataloging public T cell receptors could identify signatures of past pathogen exposure. Along with the approximately 650-subject first cohort, a separate validation cohort of over a hundred different subjects was used. High-throughput TCR immunosequencing, statistical association of individual TCRs with disease status, and machine learning were combined to predict cytomegalovirus infection status.

Receptor libraries were prepared by the immunoSEQ multiplex PCR assay. In the paper's pipeline: A statistical classification framework was developed to diagnose cytomegalovirus status using the catalog of TCR beta chain sequences. The source is immuneACCESS, and TCRdb retained only in-frame sequences with V and J called. Part of the clones is not carried over; for the studies checked, unresolved V genes explain less than half of this, and the remainder is unexplained. V and J calls and clone size are those listed in that table; D and trimming were worked out from the DNA. This sample lists some 83,000 clones; nearly 95% were detected once. Approximately 2.1% of the sample is taken by the ten largest. The donors belonged to the validation cohort of roughly 120 subjects, which was separate from the approximately 700-subject first cohort. On the study overall, not on this receptor specifically: Across donors, most TCR sequences were observed very rarely, whereas some public TCRs were present in many individuals. The authors suggested that the approach could potentially be generalized to other disease states and immunological phenotypes. A total of 150 or so TCR beta chains were listed by the study as associated with cytomegalovirus. A few of the identified cytomegalovirus-associated TCR beta chains were confirmed in vitro to be specific for cytomegalovirus antigens. The classifier was reported to diagnose cytomegalovirus status with high specificity and sensitivity in both the original cohort and the validation cohort. A later analysis found that TCRs clustered in the first cohort also tended to co-occur in the 130 or so validation repertoires, with 90% to 95% of cluster scores above 0. All 120 or so repertoires were used to score co-occurrence in the validation cohort in a later analysis, because that analysis had no HLA typing for the cohort.

The germline V end is reduced by 4 bases and the J end by 0 bases; junction bases left unmatched: 10. The germline V gene (reference sequence) specifies SEHNR as CDR1 and FQNEAQ as CDR2. Counted from cysteine to phenylalanine, this CDR3 has 17 amino acids. Only CDR3 DNA is held: 51 bases, read in frame from base 1. As to this clone: Its recognized antigen is unknown. No per-base quality is available; no much larger clone lies one base away.

The receptor was derived from a woman aged 18-29 years in good health and CMV-seronegative. Sequenced input: PBMCs. The chain is made from TRBV7-9 and TRBJ2-3, with 7 junctional bases fitting TRBD1. The base sequence is TGTGCCAGCAGCTCCACCGACAGGGAATCTAGCACAGATACGCAGTATTTT. Its amino acids are CASSSTDRESSTDTQYF.